Following are 7 T cell receptor beta chains from one sample sequenced in a study of T cell responses to AZD1222 COVID-19 vaccine (dated by TCRdb to about 2021). Library generation was performed with the immunoSEQ multiplex PCR assay. Here the immuneACCESS table is served through TCRdb, limited to in-frame sequences with V and J called. Missing clones are a known gap in these copies; in checked studies unresolved V genes cover under half, and the rest lacks a known reason. Within this sample are about 180,000 clones, with 85% to 90% of them counted one time only. The ten largest clones take up 3.5% to 5.5% of the sample. This specimen's time point label, per the study, means: about 28 days (+/-7) after the second vaccine dose. This sample's treatment or condition label indicates: meningococcal conjugate vaccine given as trial control. Source: peripheral blood, taken 28 days after the second dose of the MenACWY control vaccine. Receptors originate from an adult who received the MenACWY meningococcal vaccine as a control.

The chain has TRBV18 and TRBJ2-1; TRBD1 aligns across 8 bases. Trimming removed 5 bases from V and 9 bases from J; junction bases left unmatched: 9. This CDR3 has 14 residues. CDR1 is KGHSH, CDR2 LQKENI, per germline. The CDR3 DNA follows: TGTGCCAGCTCATCGGGACAGGCCAAGGGTGAGCAGTTCTTC. Encoded protein: CASSSGQAKGEQFF.

The rearrangement links TRBV28 to TRBJ1-2; 9 positions match TRBD1. CDR1 is MDHEN, CDR2 SYDVKM, per germline. This CDR3 contains 13 residues. V lost 6 bases and J lost 7; bases outside the gene matches: 6. The CDR3 loop reads CASRSTGGSGYTF. For the CDR3, the DNA is TGTGCCAGCAGATCAACAGGGGGCTCTGGCTACACCTTC.

This sequence joins TRBV4-1 and TRBJ1-5; D is undetermined. V was trimmed by 0 bases and J by 3 bases, leaving 6 bases between them. Germline V CDR1 and CDR2: MGHRA, YSYEKL. The CDR3 has 14 residues. Here the CDR3 DNA reads TGCGCCAGCAGCCAAGAACAGATCAATCAGCCCCAGCATTTT. Its protein is CASSQEQINQPQHF.

This rearrangement joins TRBV18 to TRBJ1-5, with TRBD1 matching 7 bases. CDR1 and CDR2 from the germline V gene are KGHSH and LQKENI. Trimming removed 3 bases from V and 6 bases from J; junction bases left unmatched: 8. The CDR3 is made up of 15 amino acids. CDR3 sequence reads: CASSPRQGDSQPQHF. Written as DNA, the CDR3 is TGTGCCAGCTCACCGAGACAGGGAGACAGTCAGCCCCAGCATTTT.

The chain joins TRBV7-2 to TRBJ2-7; D is unresolved. CDR1 is SGHTA, CDR2 FQGNSA, per germline. The V and J ends lost 5 bases and 3 bases respectively, with 11 bases between them. This CDR3 spans 13 amino acids. The CDR3 region has the DNA TGTGCCAGCAGCCCGAATCCCAACTACGAGCAGTACTTC. This sequence encodes CASSPNPNYEQYF.

The gene calls are TRBV25-1 and TRBJ2-7; D gene unclear. The CDR3 consists of 13 residues. V lost 3 bases and J 5 bases, leaving 11 bases between the germline ends. Germline V CDR1 and CDR2: MGHDK, SYGVNS. The CDR3 protein is CASSDSGRDEQYF. The CDR3, as DNA: TGTGCCAGCAGTGACTCGGGTAGGGACGAGCAGTACTTC.

V usage is TRBV6-2 or TRBV6-3 and J usage is TRBJ2-6; no firm D call. Germline V gene data show CDR1 as MNHEY and CDR2 as SVGEGT. The CDR3 runs to 12 residues. Trimming removed 5 bases from V and 4 bases from J, with 3 bases in between. CDR3 in DNA: TGTGCCAGCAGTCCCGGGGCCAACGTCCTGACTTTC. It codes for CASSPGANVLTF.